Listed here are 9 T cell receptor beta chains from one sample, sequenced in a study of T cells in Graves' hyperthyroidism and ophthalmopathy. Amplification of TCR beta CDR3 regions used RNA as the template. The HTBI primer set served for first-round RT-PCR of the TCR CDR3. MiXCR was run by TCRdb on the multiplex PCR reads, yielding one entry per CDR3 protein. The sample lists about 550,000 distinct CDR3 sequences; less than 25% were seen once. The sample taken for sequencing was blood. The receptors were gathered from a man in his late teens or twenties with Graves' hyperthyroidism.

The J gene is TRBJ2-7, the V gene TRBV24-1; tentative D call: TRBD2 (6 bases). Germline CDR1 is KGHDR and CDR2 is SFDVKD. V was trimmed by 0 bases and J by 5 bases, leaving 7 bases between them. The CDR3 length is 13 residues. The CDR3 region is CATSDLRGNEQYF. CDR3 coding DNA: TGTGCCACCAGTGATTTGCGGGGGAACGAGCAGTACTTC.

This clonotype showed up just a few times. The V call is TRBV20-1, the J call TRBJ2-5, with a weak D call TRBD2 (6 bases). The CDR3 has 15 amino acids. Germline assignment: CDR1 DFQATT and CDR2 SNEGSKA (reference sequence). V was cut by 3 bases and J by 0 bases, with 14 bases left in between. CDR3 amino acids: CSARVGGSYQETQYF. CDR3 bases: TGCAGTGCTAGGGTCGGGGGATCGTACCAAGAGACCCAGTACTTC.

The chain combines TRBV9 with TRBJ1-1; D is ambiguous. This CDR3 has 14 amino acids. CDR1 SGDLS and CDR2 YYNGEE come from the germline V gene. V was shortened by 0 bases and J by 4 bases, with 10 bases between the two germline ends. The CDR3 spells CASSVGSGLTEAFF. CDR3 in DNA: TGTGCCAGCAGCGTAGGTTCCGGGCTCACTGAAGCTTTCTTT.

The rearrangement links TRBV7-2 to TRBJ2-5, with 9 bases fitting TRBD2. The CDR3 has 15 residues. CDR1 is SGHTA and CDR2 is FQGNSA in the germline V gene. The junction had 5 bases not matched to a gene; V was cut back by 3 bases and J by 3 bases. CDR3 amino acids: CASSLGLAGEETQYF. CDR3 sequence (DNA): TGTGCCAGCAGCTTGGGATTAGCGGGGGAAGAGACCCAGTACTTC.

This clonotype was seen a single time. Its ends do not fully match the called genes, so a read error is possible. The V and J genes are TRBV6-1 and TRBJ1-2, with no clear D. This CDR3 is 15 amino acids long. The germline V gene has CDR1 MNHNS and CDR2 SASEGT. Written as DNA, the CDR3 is TGTGCCAGCAGGGCCGAACCAGTCACCAACTATGGATACACCTTC. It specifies CASRAEPVTNYGYTF.

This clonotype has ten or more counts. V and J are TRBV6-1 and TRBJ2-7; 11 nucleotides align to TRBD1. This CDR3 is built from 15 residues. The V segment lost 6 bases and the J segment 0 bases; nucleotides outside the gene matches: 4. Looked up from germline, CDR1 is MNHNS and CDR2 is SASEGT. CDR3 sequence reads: CASRSGQGGSYEQYF. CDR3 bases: TGTGCCAGCAGATCGGGACAGGGGGGCTCCTACGAGCAGTACTTC.

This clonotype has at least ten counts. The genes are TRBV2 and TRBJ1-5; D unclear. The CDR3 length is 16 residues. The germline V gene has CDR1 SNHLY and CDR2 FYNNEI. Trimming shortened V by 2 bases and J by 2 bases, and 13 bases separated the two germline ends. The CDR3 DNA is TGTGCCAGCAGTGAAATCGGCTCAAGGGGCAATCAGCCCCAGCATTTT. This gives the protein CASSEIGSRGNQPQHF.

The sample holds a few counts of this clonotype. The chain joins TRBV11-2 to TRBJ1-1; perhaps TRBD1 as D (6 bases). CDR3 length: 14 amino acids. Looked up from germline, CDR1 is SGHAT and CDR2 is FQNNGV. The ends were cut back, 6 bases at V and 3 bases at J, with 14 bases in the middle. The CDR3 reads CASSSDSGYTEAFF. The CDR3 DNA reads TGTGCCAGCAGTTCGGACAGCGGATACACTGAAGCTTTCTTT.

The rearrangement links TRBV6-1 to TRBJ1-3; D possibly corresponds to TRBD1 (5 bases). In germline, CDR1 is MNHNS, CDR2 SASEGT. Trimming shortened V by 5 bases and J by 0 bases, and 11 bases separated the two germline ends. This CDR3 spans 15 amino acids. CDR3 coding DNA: TGTGCCAGCAGTCGGGACCGGTACTCTGGAAACACCATATATTTT. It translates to CASSRDRYSGNTIYF.